This T cell receptor beta chain was captured by sequencing in a study of Ad26.COV2.S vaccination and SARS-CoV-2 variants (dated by TCRdb to the early 2020s). Describing the broader study: Vaccine-arm donors came from COV1001, a multicentre, randomized, double-blind, placebo-controlled phase I-IIa trial of Ad26.COV2.S in healthy adults. Dosing of Ad26.COV2.S was intramuscular, at either 5x10^10 or 1x10^11 viral particles, delivered as one shot or as two shots spaced 56 days apart. TCRbeta repertoire sequencing was used to assess the specificity and breadth of SARS-CoV-2-reactive T cell receptors after Ad26.COV2.S vaccination. The TCR-sequenced set comprised about 32 samples: approximately 19 Ad26.COV2.S vaccine recipients, 5 placebo recipients and 8 SARS-CoV-2 convalescent individuals. Participants in the trial were split at random into five groups of five each, receiving low-dose or high-dose Ad26.COV2.S once or twice, or else placebo on both occasions. Throughout the experiments and outcome assessment, investigators stayed blinded to trial group allocation. The study at large found these results: It was noted by the authors that total T cell responses may have been underestimated by the TCR breadth and depth analyses. Compared with placebo recipients, Ad26.COV2.S recipients showed higher spike-specific TCR breadth (P = 0.0014). After vaccination, substantial breadth of spike-specific CD8+ and CD4+ T cell responses was reported. The study was not powered to compare responses between vaccine doses or regimens. Vaccine and placebo recipients had comparable non-spike TCR breadth, which fits with the vaccine containing only spike.

CDR1 is given as SGDLS and CDR2 as YYNGEE, both from the germline V gene. Trimming takes 0 bases from V and 0 bases from J, and the germline ends sit 6 bases apart. CDR3 length: 14 amino acids, cysteine to phenylalanine. This entry keeps only the CDR3 DNA: 42 bases, framed from base 1. Read against the paper, the sample's treatment or condition label means: 19 received Ad26.COV2.S at low or high dose, single or two shots; about 5 received placebo; per-sample allocation not given. Repertoires of vaccine and placebo recipients were sequenced from samples collected on day 63 after the first injection. In Cohort 1b, 20 to 25 adults aged 18-55 years were enrolled at a single site in Boston, USA, between 29 July and 7 August 2020. As a vaccine, Ad26.COV2.S was a replication-incompetent adenovirus type 26 vector that expressed a prefusion-stabilized SARS-CoV-2 spike protein derived from the original Wuhan strain.

Remarks on this clone: What antigen it recognizes has not been identified. Within one base of it there is no much larger clone, and no base qualities were kept.

The immunoSEQ Assay was used to sequence TCRbeta CDR3 regions. After extraction, genomic DNA underwent amplification by bias-controlled multiplex PCR, followed by high-throughput sequencing. Under the source paper's analysis protocol: To quantify the absolute abundance of every unique TCRbeta CDR3 region, sequences were collapsed and filtered. T cell fraction was estimated by normalization of TCRbeta template counts to usable DNA, with usable DNA being measured through amplification of reference genes present in all nucleated cells. Repertoire TCRs were annotated as SARS-CoV-2-specific by exact matching of V gene, CDR3 amino acid sequence and J gene to a known reactive TCR set. The reference SARS-CoV-2 TCR set was obtained from MIRA and was filtered for enrichment in COVID-19-positive ImmuneCODE repertoires, whereby public or cross-reactive TCRs were removed. Drawing on the MIRA antigens, annotated TCRs were analysed further at the level of specific ORF or position within ORF. Breadth was defined as annotated unique rearrangements over total unique productive rearrangements; depth was the summed frequency of those rearrangements. Group comparisons of TCR breadth used two-sided Wilcoxon rank-sum tests. The source is immuneACCESS, and TCRdb retained only in-frame sequences with V and J called. Part of the clones is not carried over; for the studies checked, unresolved V genes explain less than half of this, and the remainder is unexplained. Clone size and the V and J calls come from that table; the DNA yielded D and trimming. The sample table shows about 440,000 clones, and roughly 87% are seen once. The top ten constitute roughly 3.9% of the sample.

The V gene is TRBV9 and the J gene is TRBJ1-1, with no confidently assigned D gene. The source is a person between 18 and 65 years old who received the Ad26.COV2.S COVID-19 vaccine or a placebo. The input for sequencing was peripheral blood, taken in a trial of Ad26.COV2.S vaccine versus placebo. CDR3 reads: CASSVGQLNTEAFF. DNA sequence: TGTGCCAGCAGCGTAGGCCAGTTGAACACTGAAGCTTTCTTT.